The present T cell receptor (beta chain) was sequenced within a study of blood T cell repertoires in COVID-19. The data were produced by immunoSEQ multiplex PCR, yet TCRdb's version contains in-frame clones alone and is incomplete. The sample contains about 190,000 clones, around 80% of which appear only once. This clone showed up just a few times. The source of this sequence is a woman aged 60-70 years with COVID-19, enrolled during active disease. Specimen: peripheral blood.

CDR3 loop: CASSQGRGGGEQFF. DNA of the CDR3: TGCGCCAGCAGCCAAGGGAGGGGGGGAGGTGAGCAGTTCTTC. The chain couples TRBV4-3 to TRBJ2-1; the D gene is possibly TRBD2 (7 bases). V was trimmed by 1 base and J by 9 bases, leaving 13 bases between them. In germline, CDR1 is LGHNA, CDR2 YSLEER. The CDR3 is made up of 14 amino acids.